Shown below are 27 T cell receptor beta chains from a single sample sequenced in a study of T cells in localized non-small cell lung cancer (TCRdb year 2020). Preparation of the library involved the immunoSEQ multiplex PCR assay. Sourced from immuneACCESS, this table was stored by TCRdb with only in-frame sequences that have V and J called. A share of the clones is absent; for the studies checked, an unresolved V gene accounts for under half, and the remainder has no known explanation. For this sample the table gives under 35,000 clones, of which around 93% were detected only once. Jointly, the top ten make up over 25% of the sample. The sequenced sample was peripheral blood, obtained before any cancer treatment. These receptors all stem from an older female donor with stage I lung adenocarcinoma.

This clone is a singleton in its sample. The rearrangement joins TRBV30 to TRBJ1-3, with 8 bases fitting TRBD1. This CDR3 is 16 amino acids long. Germline CDR1 is GTSNPN and CDR2 is SVGIG (reference sequence). V lost 8 bases to trimming and J lost 2 bases; unmatched junction nucleotides: 14. The CDR3: CAGNRDRSPTGNTIYF. The DNA of the CDR3 is TGTGCCGGAAACCGGGACAGGTCTCCCACTGGAAACACCATATATTTT.

The V gene is TRBV29-1, the J gene TRBJ1-1; TRBD1 might be the D (5 bases). This CDR3 comprises 13 residues. Germline-derived CDR1 and CDR2 are SQVTM and ANQGSEA. Trimming shortened V by 2 bases and J by 6 bases, and 13 bases separated the two germline ends. CDR3 bases: TGCAGCGTTGAAATAACGCAGGGCTCTGAAGCTTTCTTT. Protein: CSVEITQGSEAFF.

This chain connects TRBV7-9 to TRBJ1-5; D is unclear. There are 14 residues in the CDR3. The V end was cut by 5 bases, the J end by 4 bases, with 12 bases between. The germline CDR1 and CDR2 sequences are SEHNR and FQNEAQ (reference sequence). The CDR3 DNA follows: TGTGCCAGCAGCACCCTTGACGGGAATCAGCCCCAGCATTTT. The encoded protein is CASSTLDGNQPQHF. The entire variable domain, with the rest obtained from reference TRBV7-9 and TRBJ1-5, is as follows: DTGVSQNPRHKITKRGQNVTFRCDPISEHNRLYWYRQTLGQGPEFLTYFQNEAQLEKSRLLSDRFSAERPKGSFSTLEIQRTEQGDSAMYLCASSTLDGNQPQHFGDGTRLSIL.

CDR3 sequence reads: CASSPDPGRINEKLFF. In nucleotides, the CDR3 is TGTGCCAGTAGTCCAGACCCGGGACGGATTAATGAAAAACTGTTTTTT. The J gene is TRBJ1-4, the V gene TRBV19; D may be TRBD1 (5 bases). The V gene lost 5 bases and the J gene lost 4 bases, with 17 bases spanning the gap. CDR1 and CDR2 from the germline V gene are LNHDA and SQIVND (reference sequence). There are 16 residues in the CDR3. The entire variable domain, with the rest obtained from reference TRBV19 and TRBJ1-4, is as follows: DGGITQSPKYLFRKEGQNVTLSCEQNLNHDAMYWYRQDPGQGLRLIYYSQIVNDFQKGDIAEGYSVSREKKESFPLTVTSAQKNPTAFYLCASSPDPGRINEKLFFGSGTQLSVL.

This clone turned up a few times. The gene calls are TRBV5-5 and TRBJ1-5; unclear D gene. The germline gives CDR1 SGHKS, CDR2 YYEKEE (reference sequence). The CDR3 consists of 17 residues. Trimming stripped 1 base from V and 0 bases from J, with 14 bases between. This chain's CDR3 is CASSLWAEVNSNQPQHF. CDR3 DNA: TGTGCCAGCAGCTTGTGGGCAGAGGTCAATAGCAATCAGCCCCAGCATTTT. Full variable domain (outside the CDR3, taken from reference TRBV5-5 and TRBJ1-5): DAGVTQSPTHLIKTRGQQVTLRCSPISGHKSVSWYQQVLGQGPQFIFQYYEKEERGRGNFPDRFSARQFPNYSSELNVNALLLGDSALYLCASSLWAEVNSNQPQHFGDGTRLSIL.

CDR3 bases: TGTGCCAGCAGCGAATCGGGCAGAAGTTATGGCTACACCTTC. Protein product: CASSESGRSYGYTF. This sequence joins TRBV28 and TRBJ1-2, with D unresolved. The germline V and J ends were trimmed by 6 bases and 5 bases, with 16 bases remaining between them. Germline CDR1 reads MDHEN; CDR2 reads SYDVKM. The CDR3 totals 14 residues.

The genes are TRBV5-1 and TRBJ2-5; D unclear. The ends were cut back, 6 bases at V and 4 bases at J, with 16 bases in the middle. The CDR3 runs to 14 residues. The V gene's germline CDR1 is SGHRS and CDR2 YFSETQ. CDR3 sequence: CASTRYSGRETQYF. CDR3 coding DNA: TGCGCCAGCACAAGGTACAGTGGGCGAGAGACCCAGTACTTC.

V usage is TRBV11-2 and J usage is TRBJ2-7; perhaps D is TRBD1 or TRBD2 (5 bases each). Germline-derived CDR1 and CDR2 are SGHAT and FQNNGV. V dropped 3 bases and J dropped 5 bases, with 17 bases sitting between them. The CDR3 runs 15 residues. CDR3 region: CASSFEGWGFNEQYF. DNA for the CDR3: TGTGCCAGCAGCTTCGAGGGGTGGGGTTTCAACGAGCAGTACTTC.

The rearrangement uses TRBV2 and TRBJ2-4; TRBD1 matches 8 bases. The CDR3 extends over 14 amino acids. Trimming at V came to 6 bases and at J to 3 bases, leaving 4 bases not matched to a gene. Germline CDR1 reads SNHLY; CDR2 reads FYNNEI. CDR3 nucleotide sequence: TGTGCCAGCAGCGAAACAGGGGGCAAAAACATTCAGTACTTC. This sequence encodes CASSETGGKNIQYF. The full variable domain, rest sourced from reference TRBV2 and TRBJ2-4, is EPEVTQTPSHQVTQMGQEVILRCVPISNHLYFYWYRQILGQKVEFLVSFYNNEISEKSEIFDDQFSVERPDGSNFTLKIRSTKLEDSAMYFCASSETGGKNIQYFGAGTRLSVL.

The chain couples TRBV5-1 to TRBJ2-3, with 7 bases matching TRBD2. V gave up 4 bases and J gave up 4 bases; unmatched junction bases: 6. Germline loops: CDR1 SGHRS, CDR2 YFSETQ. This CDR3 contains 14 residues. The CDR3 sequence is CASSQRLAPDTQYF. Here the CDR3 DNA reads TGCGCCAGCAGCCAACGACTAGCCCCAGATACGCAGTATTTT.

The count of this clone is one. The chain carries TRBV7-8 and TRBJ2-7; D is unresolved. Between the trimmed V and J ends, which lost 11 bases and 6 bases, there was a span of 14 bases. This CDR3 has 11 amino acids. Germline CDR1 is SGHVS and CDR2 is FQNEAQ. CDR3 DNA: TGTGCCTATGGCCAGCTTGGCGAGCAGTACTTC. Its protein product is CAYGQLGEQYF.

In this sample, this clone turned up a few times. This likely comes from a read error, as the CDR3 has no conserved phenylalanine or tryptophan at its end. The limits of the CDR3 on the DNA are not certain, so only TCRdb's listed CDR3 is given. V usage is TRBV10-1 and J usage is TRBJ1-3. The CDR3 is 10 residues long, counting both termini. Germline lookup yields CDR1 WNHNN and CDR2 SYGVQD (reference sequence). The CDR3 protein is CAISTTPDGL.

This clone was seen just once. The chain couples TRBV2 to TRBJ2-3; 9 bases agree with TRBD2. Germline V gives CDR1 SNHLY, CDR2 FYNNEI. The junction had 6 bases not matched to a gene; V was cut back by 7 bases and J by 4 bases. The CDR3 extends over 14 amino acids. CDR3 region: CASTTSGFSDTQYF. In nucleotides, the CDR3 is TGTGCCAGCACGACTAGCGGATTTTCAGATACGCAGTATTTT.

The chain has TRBV5-1 and TRBJ2-1; tentatively, D is TRBD2 (6 bases). The CDR3 spans 16 residues. Trimming left V 1 base short and J 3 bases short, with 14 bases between. Per the germline V gene, CDR1 is SGHRS and CDR2 is YFSETQ. The CDR3 nucleotides are TGCGCCAGCAGCTTGTGGGACGGGGGATACTACAATGAGCAGTTCTTC. Protein product: CASSLWDGGYYNEQFF. Complete variable domain (other parts from reference TRBV5-1 and TRBJ2-1): KAGVTQTPRYLIKTRGQQVTLSCSPISGHRSVSWYQQTPGQGLQFLFEYFSETQRNKGNFPGRFSGRQFSNSRSEMNVSTLELGDSALYLCASSLWDGGYYNEQFFGPGTRLTVL.

This clone has only a few counts. The gene calls are TRBV6-1 and TRBJ2-5; possibly TRBD1 for D (5 bases). The ends were cut back, 6 bases at V and 0 bases at J, with 11 bases in the middle. CDR1 and CDR2 (germline): MNHNS, SASEGT. The CDR3 consists of 14 residues. The CDR3 loop is CASRKTAYQETQYF. In DNA form, the CDR3 reads TGTGCCAGCAGGAAGACAGCGTACCAAGAGACCCAGTACTTC.

The J gene is TRBJ1-1, the V gene TRBV14; D is possibly TRBD1 (5 bases). The V gene's germline CDR1 is SGHDN and CDR2 FVKESK. This CDR3 spans 15 amino acids. V lost 4 bases, J lost 5 bases, and 17 bases lay in between. CDR3 DNA sequence: TGTGCCAGCAGCCTGCTATGGGGCTTAGGAACTGAAGCTTTCTTT. Amino acids: CASSLLWGLGTEAFF.

This clone was found once. The rearrangement joins TRBV12-5 to TRBJ2-3; D is uncertain. Trimming cost V 0 bases and J 2 bases, with 9 bases left between them. This CDR3 region has 15 residues. CDR1 and CDR2 from the germline V gene are LGHNT and FRNRAP. CDR3 residues: CASGLVLGNTDTQYF. The CDR3 nucleotides read TGTGCTAGTGGTTTGGTACTCGGAAACACAGATACGCAGTATTTT.

The V call is TRBV2, the J call TRBJ2-5; possible D gene TRBD2, 6 bases. Germline V gene lookup returns CDR1 SNHLY and CDR2 FYNNEI. The length of the CDR3 is 14 residues. V dropped 7 bases and J dropped 3 bases, with 15 bases sitting between them. The CDR3: CASTQWEVKETQYF. The CDR3 DNA follows: TGTGCCAGCACTCAGTGGGAGGTAAAAGAGACCCAGTACTTC.

The chain carries TRBV10-3 and TRBJ1-5; no clear D gene. CDR1 and CDR2 (germline): ENHRY, SYGVKD. The CDR3 has 14 amino acids. V was clipped by 6 bases and J by 0 bases, with 9 bases between them. The CDR3 is CAISRESSNQPQHF. For the CDR3, the DNA is TGTGCCATCAGCCGGGAATCTAGCAATCAGCCCCAGCATTTT.

This chain uses TRBV15 with TRBJ2-7, with 9 positions matching TRBD1. The ends lost 0 bases at V and 5 bases at J; junction bases unmatched: 2. The CDR3 has 14 amino acids. Germline V lookup: CDR1 LNHNV, CDR2 YYDKDF (reference sequence). CDR3 region: CATSRDRDRDEQYF. CDR3 nucleotide sequence: TGTGCCACCAGCAGAGATCGGGACAGGGACGAGCAGTACTTC.

The chain employs TRBV6-1 and TRBJ2-5; 12 bases fit TRBD2. Looked up from germline, CDR1 is MNHNS and CDR2 is SASEGT. This CDR3 is built from 15 residues. After removal of 6 bases from V and 4 bases from J, the junction contained 6 bases not matched to a gene. CDR3 coding DNA: TGTGCCAGCAGATTACTAGCGGGGGGTTTAGAGACCCAGTACTTC. Translating it yields CASRLLAGGLETQYF.

The chain has TRBV5-1 and TRBJ2-5, with D possibly matching TRBD1 (6 bases). V gave up 4 bases and J gave up 1 base, with 14 bases separating them. The CDR3 runs 15 residues. Germline V gives CDR1 SGHRS, CDR2 YFSETQ. The CDR3 spells CASSPPQGSQETQYF. For the CDR3, the DNA is TGCGCCAGCAGCCCTCCTCAGGGGAGCCAAGAGACCCAGTACTTC.

This sequence joins TRBV2 and TRBJ1-2, with D perhaps matching TRBD1 (6 bases). Germline CDR1 SNHLY, CDR2 FYNNEI. This CDR3 spans 20 amino acids. V lost 4 bases to trimming and J lost 4 bases, with 31 bases between them. The CDR3 DNA reads as TGTGCCAGCAGTGGATGGACAGACAGTGCGGAGCACCTCCGATTCTATGGCTACACCTTC. Translating it yields CASSGWTDSAEHLRFYGYTF.

This chain connects TRBV6-6 to TRBJ1-1, with D possibly TRBD1 on 6 matching bases. Germline V CDR1 and CDR2: MNHNY, SVGAGI (reference sequence). The CDR3 runs 13 residues. Trimming shortened V by 8 bases and J by 4 bases, and 14 bases separated the two germline ends. The CDR3 bases are TGTGCCAGCTGGGGGGCAGGCGGCACTGAAGCTTTCTTT. The encoded protein is CASWGAGGTEAFF.

V usage is TRBV11-2 and J usage is TRBJ2-1; D is unclear. Trimming stripped 1 base from V and 8 bases from J, with 6 bases between. The CDR3 has 12 amino acids. The germline gives CDR1 SGHAT, CDR2 FQNNGV. CDR3 sequence (DNA): TGTGCCAGCAGCTTAGGGGGTCATGAGCAGTTCTTC. Its protein is CASSLGGHEQFF.

The rearrangement uses TRBV7-3 and TRBJ2-2, with D uncertain. CDR3 length equals 14 residues. The V end was cut by 5 bases, the J end by 8 bases, with 15 bases between. Germline V gene data show CDR1 as SGHTA and CDR2 as FQGTGA. CDR3: CASSPGGSAGELFF. The CDR3 DNA follows: TGTGCCAGCAGCCCGGGTGGCTCAGCTGGGGAGCTGTTTTTT.

V gene TRBV18 combines with J gene TRBJ1-4, with D possibly matching TRBD1 (6 bases). CDR1 is KGHSH and CDR2 is LQKENI in the germline V gene. The CDR3 is made up of 13 amino acids. Trimming removed 4 bases from V and 4 bases from J, with 7 bases in between. CDR3 sequence: CASSRQDNEKLFF. CDR3 coding DNA: TGTGCCAGCTCACGACAGGATAATGAAAAACTGTTTTTT.